This entry describes one TCR beta chain. Its cognate antigen is unknown. This entry comes from a study of spatial heterogeneity in lung cancer. Study-level findings and limits: Ubiquitous and regional nonsynonymous mutations were tracked by counts of ubiquitous and regional expanded TCRs, respectively. Tumor mutation counts were tracked by expanded intratumoral alpha and beta TCR counts.

This CDR3 comprises 14 residues. V lost 0 bases and J lost 6, with 13 bases in between. Germline CDR1 is GTSNPN and CDR2 is SVGIG (reference sequence). TCRdb ran MiXCR on the 5' RACE reads and lists one entry per CDR3 protein. The sample has some 13,000 distinct CDR3 sequences, less than 4.5% seen once; the top ten hold 8%. The time point: sample taken at primary tumor resection. The donors comprised approximately 72 untreated early-stage non-small cell lung cancer patients. The chain combines TRBV30 with TRBJ2-3, with D tentatively TRBD1 (5 bases). The sequences come from lung tumor tissue, collected at surgery. The TCR comes from a male donor with early-stage non-small cell lung cancer. CDR3 sequence: CAWSVQAFGDTQYF. In DNA form, the CDR3 reads TGTGCCTGGAGTGTACAGGCTTTCGGCGATACGCAGTATTTT.